The 2 T cell receptor beta chains below were found in one sample sequenced in a study of cytomegalovirus exposure and HLA in healthy donors. PCR involved 60 Vbeta and 13 Jbeta primers. Measured with immunoSEQ multiplex PCR; TCRdb has only the in-frame clones, and not every one. The sample gives around 170,000 clones, approximately 84% of which show up once; less than 4.5% is in the top ten. The sequencing input was PBMCs. The source is a man between 50 and 59 years old in good health and CMV-seronegative.

In DNA form, the CDR3 reads TGTGCCAGCAGTTACTCGTTCAGTTCCGGCTACACCTTC. Translation gives CASSYSFSSGYTF. The J gene is TRBJ1-2, the V gene TRBV6-5, with no clear D. Trimming stripped 0 bases from V and 8 bases from J, with 10 bases between. Germline V gene data show CDR1 as MNHEY and CDR2 as SVGAGI. CDR3 length equals 13 residues.

The chain joins TRBV2 to TRBJ1-1; 8 bases map to TRBD1. From germline, CDR1 is SNHLY and CDR2 FYNNEI. There are 13 residues in the CDR3. Trimming cost V 6 bases and J 7 bases; bases outside gene matches: 7. The CDR3 DNA follows: TGTGCCAGCAGGGGCAGGGGGCTAGGTGAAGCTTTCTTT. Its translation is CASRGRGLGEAFF.